The rows below give T cell receptor beta chains drawn from one sample of a study of shared clonotypes between healthy human individuals. Only in-frame clones appear in the TCRdb table, and some are missing; sequencing was by immunoSEQ multiplex PCR. The sample has about 480,000 clones, 79% seen once. The sample consisted of PBMCs. The receptors were sampled from a woman aged 40 to 49 in good health. Some clones in this sample may be carry-over from other donors' samples. Both conserved end residues are part of each CDR3. The D gene is left open where the match is weak. Not every row has a clone size; where given, it reads once, few, many or a size class.

V gene: TRBV6-1
J gene: TRBJ2-5
D gene: NA
clone size: NA
CDR3 protein: CASSASGLLETQYF
CDR3 DNA: TGTGCCAGCAGTGCCTCCGGGCTGTTGGAGACCCAGTACTTC

V gene: TRBV19
J gene: TRBJ2-1
D gene: NA
clone size: NA
CDR3 protein: CASSNTRGNLYNEQFF
CDR3 DNA: TGTGCCAGTAGTAACACCAGGGGCAACCTCTACAATGAGCAGTTCTTC

V gene: TRBV7-3
J gene: TRBJ2-1
D gene: NA
clone size: NA
CDR3 protein: CASSRASSYNEQFF
CDR3 DNA: TGTGCCAGCAGCCGCGCTAGCTCCTACAATGAGCAGTTCTTC

V gene: TRBV7-3
J gene: TRBJ2-1
D gene: TRBD2
clone size: NA
CDR3 protein: CASSLILAGHNEQFF
CDR3 DNA: TGTGCCAGCAGCTTAATTCTAGCGGGTCACAATGAGCAGTTCTTC

V gene: TRBV18
J gene: TRBJ2-2
D gene: TRBD1
clone size: NA
CDR3 protein: CASSPPGQGNTGELFF
CDR3 DNA: TGTGCCAGCTCACCACCGGGACAGGGCAACACCGGGGAGCTGTTTTTT

V gene: TRBV11-3
J gene: TRBJ2-7
D gene: TRBD2
clone size: NA
CDR3 protein: CASSIELAGSGRDEQYF
CDR3 DNA: TGTGCCAGCAGCATAGAACTAGCGGGGAGTGGGAGGGACGAGCAGTACTTC

V gene: TRBV5-1
J gene: TRBJ1-1
D gene: NA
clone size: NA
CDR3 protein: CASSLVVFGNTEAFF
CDR3 DNA: TGCGCCAGCAGCTTGGTAGTTTTCGGGAACACTGAAGCTTTCTTT

V gene: TRBV6-5
J gene: TRBJ2-1
D gene: TRBD2
clone size: NA
CDR3 protein: CASSYTSGSSNNEQFF
CDR3 DNA: TGTGCCAGCAGTTACACTAGCGGGAGCTCCAACAATGAGCAGTTCTTC

V gene: TRBV7-2
J gene: TRBJ1-2
D gene: NA
clone size: once
CDR3 protein: CASSLGRANYGYTF
CDR3 DNA: TGTGCCAGCAGCTTAGGCAGGGCAAACTATGGCTACACCTTC

V gene: TRBV27
J gene: TRBJ1-2
D gene: NA
clone size: NA
CDR3 protein: CASSLRRQTDGYTF
CDR3 DNA: TGTGCCAGCAGTTTAAGGAGACAAACCGATGGCTACACCTTC

V gene: TRBV6-6
J gene: TRBJ1-5
D gene: NA
clone size: NA
CDR3 protein: CASTLGRELQPQHF
CDR3 DNA: TGTGCCAGCACCCTCGGACGGGAGCTACAGCCCCAGCATTTT

V gene: TRBV15
J gene: TRBJ2-7
D gene: NA
clone size: once
CDR3 protein: CATSSDREYYEQYF
CDR3 DNA: TGTGCCACCAGCAGCGACCGGGAGTACTACGAGCAGTACTTC

V gene: TRBV12-2
J gene: TRBJ2-1
D gene: NA
clone size: NA
CDR3 protein: CASRLGTSEGYNEQFF
CDR3 DNA: TGTGCAAGTCGCTTAGGGACTAGCGAGGGCTACAATGAGCAGTTCTTC

V gene: TRBV5-5
J gene: TRBJ1-3
D gene: NA
clone size: few
CDR3 protein: CASSGIRGPSGNTIYF
CDR3 DNA: TGTGCCAGCAGCGGGATCAGGGGACCGTCTGGAAACACCATATATTTT

V gene: TRBV28
J gene: TRBJ1-5
D gene: TRBD1
clone size: NA
CDR3 protein: CASSPQRTGGSNQPQHF
CDR3 DNA: TGTGCCAGCAGTCCCCAGAGGACAGGGGGCTCCAATCAGCCCCAGCATTTT

V gene: TRBV5-1
J gene: TRBJ2-7
D gene: NA
clone size: NA
CDR3 protein: CASSLSSFGEQYF
CDR3 DNA: TGCGCCAGCAGCTTGAGCAGCTTTGGGGAGCAGTACTTC

V gene: TRBV6-1
J gene: TRBJ2-7
D gene: NA
clone size: NA
CDR3 protein: CASRGSGGFPYEQYF
CDR3 DNA: TGTGCCAGCAGAGGGTCCGGCGGGTTCCCCTACGAGCAGTACTTC

V gene: TRBV5-8
J gene: TRBJ1-4
D gene: TRBD1
clone size: NA
CDR3 protein: CASNLDRRNEKLFF
CDR3 DNA: TGTGCCAGCAATCTGGACAGGCGGAATGAAAAACTGTTTTTT

V gene: TRBV5-8
J gene: TRBJ2-7
D gene: NA
clone size: NA
CDR3 protein: CASSLTGRAF
CDR3 DNA: TGTGCCAGCAGCTTGACCGGACGGGCTTTC

V gene: TRBV4-3
J gene: TRBJ1-3
D gene: NA
clone size: NA
CDR3 protein: CASSQGPGHTIYF
CDR3 DNA: TGCGCCAGCAGCCAAGGACCGGGGCACACCATATATTTT

V gene: TRBV7-7
J gene: TRBJ2-1
D gene: TRBD2
clone size: NA
CDR3 protein: CASSSTSGAYNEQFF
CDR3 DNA: TGTGCTAGCAGCTCCACTAGCGGAGCTTACAATGAGCAGTTCTTC

V gene: TRBV7-6
J gene: TRBJ2-7
D gene: NA
clone size: NA
CDR3 protein: CASSDLALGIYEQYF
CDR3 DNA: TGTGCCAGCAGCGATCTAGCGTTGGGAATCTACGAGCAGTACTTC

V gene: TRBV4-3
J gene: TRBJ2-5
D gene: TRBD1
clone size: few
CDR3 protein: CASSHSRGQGVGTQYF
CDR3 DNA: TGCGCCAGCAGCCACTCGAGAGGACAGGGGGTTGGGACCCAGTACTTC

V gene: TRBV5-4
J gene: TRBJ1-2
D gene: TRBD1
clone size: few
CDR3 protein: CASREGTGDYGYTF
CDR3 DNA: TGTGCCAGCAGGGAAGGGACAGGGGACTATGGCTACACCTTC

V gene: TRBV5-8
J gene: TRBJ1-5
D gene: NA
clone size: NA
CDR3 protein: CASSSGQNRGAQHF
CDR3 DNA: TGTGCCAGCAGCTCAGGACAAAACCGCGGGGCCCAGCATTTT

V gene: TRBV5-1
J gene: TRBJ1-1
D gene: NA
clone size: NA
CDR3 protein: CASSFHVQEGVTEAFF
CDR3 DNA: TGCGCCAGCAGCTTCCACGTACAGGAAGGAGTCACTGAAGCTTTCTTT

V gene: TRBV7-2
J gene: TRBJ2-2
D gene: NA
clone size: NA
CDR3 protein: CASSLAGRTGELFF
CDR3 DNA: TGTGCCAGCAGCTTAGCGGGCAGGACCGGGGAGCTGTTTTTT

V gene: TRBV9
J gene: TRBJ1-5
D gene: NA
clone size: NA
CDR3 protein: CASSVGVGANQPQHF
CDR3 DNA: TGTGCCAGCAGCGTAGGCGTAGGGGCCAATCAGCCCCAGCATTTT

V gene: TRBV18
J gene: TRBJ2-7
D gene: NA
clone size: once
CDR3 protein: CASSLQYEQYF
CDR3 DNA: TGTGCCAGCTCCCTCCAGTACGAGCAGTACTTC

V gene: TRBV2
J gene: TRBJ2-3
D gene: TRBD1
clone size: NA
CDR3 protein: CASDGQGTDTQYF
CDR3 DNA: TGTGCCAGCGATGGACAGGGCACAGATACGCAGTATTTT

V gene: TRBV30
J gene: TRBJ2-1
D gene: TRBD2
clone size: NA
CDR3 protein: CAWRGLAVVWGEQFF
CDR3 DNA: TGTGCCTGGAGGGGACTAGCGGTTGTGTGGGGTGAGCAGTTCTTC

V gene: TRBV28
J gene: TRBJ2-1
D gene: NA
clone size: NA
CDR3 protein: CASREGTAGPQFF
CDR3 DNA: TGTGCCAGCAGGGAGGGAACCGCAGGGCCCCAGTTCTTC

V gene: TRBV10-1
J gene: TRBJ1-1
D gene: NA
clone size: NA
CDR3 protein: CASSEQQGTEAFF
CDR3 DNA: TGCGCCAGCAGTGAGCAACAAGGCACTGAAGCTTTCTTT

V gene: TRBV5-1
J gene: TRBJ2-1
D gene: NA
clone size: NA
CDR3 protein: CASSRTGRDNEQFF
CDR3 DNA: TGCGCCAGCAGCCGCACGGGCAGAGACAATGAGCAGTTCTTC

V gene: TRBV7-9
J gene: TRBJ2-7
D gene: NA
clone size: NA
CDR3 protein: CASSLSSYEQYF
CDR3 DNA: TGTGCCAGCAGCTTATCCAGCTACGAGCAGTACTTC

V gene: TRBV10-3
J gene: TRBJ2-5
D gene: TRBD1
clone size: few
CDR3 protein: CAISESDRGLKETQYF
CDR3 DNA: TGTGCCATCAGTGAATCAGACAGGGGGCTGAAAGAGACCCAGTACTTC

V gene: TRBV20-1
J gene: TRBJ2-5
D gene: NA
clone size: NA
CDR3 protein: CSAGRVETQYF
CDR3 DNA: TGCAGTGCCGGTAGAGTGGAGACCCAGTACTTC

V gene: TRBV7-2
J gene: TRBJ2-7
D gene: TRBD2
clone size: NA
CDR3 protein: CASSLVGTSGYEQYF
CDR3 DNA: TGTGCCAGCAGCTTAGTAGGGACTAGCGGTTACGAGCAGTACTTC

V gene: TRBV27
J gene: TRBJ2-7
D gene: NA
clone size: NA
CDR3 protein: CASSLGAASSYEQYF
CDR3 DNA: TGTGCCAGCAGTTTAGGGGCAGCATCCTCATACGAGCAGTACTTC

V gene: TRBV9
J gene: TRBJ1-3
D gene: NA
clone size: once
CDR3 protein: CASSVEGHSGNTIYF
CDR3 DNA: TGTGCCAGCAGCGTAGAGGGACACTCTGGAAACACCATATATTTT

V gene: TRBV28
J gene: TRBJ2-7
D gene: NA
clone size: NA
CDR3 protein: CASRDVGEQYF
CDR3 DNA: TGTGCCAGCAGAGACGTGGGTGAGCAGTACTTC

V gene: TRBV5-4
J gene: TRBJ2-6
D gene: NA
clone size: NA
CDR3 protein: CASSLVPGQSGANVLTF
CDR3 DNA: TGTGCCAGCAGCTTGGTGCCAGGACAGTCTGGGGCCAACGTCCTGACTTTC

V gene: TRBV28
J gene: TRBJ2-6
D gene: TRBD2
clone size: NA
CDR3 protein: CASSLSTSGSAGANVLTF
CDR3 DNA: TGTGCCAGCAGTTTATCGACTAGCGGGAGTGCTGGGGCCAACGTCCTGACTTTC

V gene: TRBV28
J gene: TRBJ2-7
D gene: TRBD1
clone size: once
CDR3 protein: CASSLGTGGSYEQYF
CDR3 DNA: TGTGCCAGCAGTTTAGGGACAGGGGGTTCCTACGAGCAGTACTTC

V gene: TRBV18
J gene: TRBJ2-2
D gene: NA
clone size: NA
CDR3 protein: CASSPAGNTGELFF
CDR3 DNA: TGTGCCAGCTCACCCGCCGGAAACACCGGGGAGCTGTTTTTT

V gene: TRBV6-4
J gene: TRBJ2-5
D gene: TRBD2
clone size: NA
CDR3 protein: CASSEFRGTSGSQETQYF
CDR3 DNA: TGTGCCAGCAGTGAGTTCCGCGGGACTAGCGGGAGCCAAGAGACCCAGTACTTC

V gene: TRBV7-2
J gene: TRBJ2-7
D gene: TRBD1
clone size: NA
CDR3 protein: CASSLVSGQGFNEQYF
CDR3 DNA: TGTGCCAGCAGCTTAGTGTCGGGACAGGGCTTCAACGAGCAGTACTTC

V gene: TRBV5-4
J gene: TRBJ2-1
D gene: NA
clone size: NA
CDR3 protein: CASSLWSGDEQFF
CDR3 DNA: TGTGCCAGCAGCTTGTGGTCCGGGGATGAGCAGTTCTTC

V gene: TRBV11-2
J gene: TRBJ1-1
D gene: NA
clone size: NA
CDR3 protein: CASSLGGAPTEAFF
CDR3 DNA: TGTGCCAGCAGCTTAGGAGGAGCCCCAACTGAAGCTTTCTTT

V gene: TRBV5-1
J gene: TRBJ2-3
D gene: TRBD2
clone size: NA
CDR3 protein: CASSLAGLAGVTDTQYF
CDR3 DNA: TGCGCCAGCAGCTTAGCCGGACTAGCGGGAGTCACAGATACGCAGTATTTT

V gene: TRBV2
J gene: TRBJ1-2
D gene: NA
clone size: NA
CDR3 protein: CASSELRDRGYTF
CDR3 DNA: TGTGCCAGCAGTGAGTTGAGGGATCGGGGCTACACCTTC